These T cell receptor beta chains were read from a single sample in a study of blood T cell repertoires in COVID-19. Clones were read by immunoSEQ multiplex PCR, and TCRdb kept only the in-frame ones, dropping some. There are 71,000 or so clones in the sample; around 87% occur only once, and 6.5% to 8.5% lies in the top ten. The sample was peripheral blood. These receptors all stem from a man between 45 and 60 years old with active COVID-19. Each CDR3 is given with its conserved first and last residue. The D gene is left open where the match is weak. Part of the rows lack a size; the others show once, few, many or a class for expanded clones.

j_gene,abundance,d_gene,v_gene,CDR3nt,CDR3aa
TRBJ1-6,few,NA,TRBV3-1/TRBV3-2,TGTGCCAGCAGCCCCCGGGGGTCCGCTGGCTATAATTCACCCCTCCACTTT,CASSPRGSAGYNSPLHF
TRBJ1-5,NA,NA,TRBV29-1,TGCAGCGTGACTGGAGGAGCCAATCAGCCCCAGCATTTT,CSVTGGANQPQHF
TRBJ2-5,NA,NA,TRBV7-2,TGTGCCAGCGGATACCAAAGGGGTACTGGCGAGACCCAGTACTTC,CASGYQRGTGETQYF
TRBJ1-1,NA,NA,TRBV19,TGTGCCAGTAGTATAGTAAGCCCGGTGAACACTGAAGCTTTCTTT,CASSIVSPVNTEAFF
TRBJ1-1,NA,TRBD1,TRBV5-6,TGTGCCAGCAGCCCTTCACAGGGGGCGGACACTGAAGCTTTCTTT,CASSPSQGADTEAFF
TRBJ1-6,NA,NA,TRBV6-5,TGTGCCAGCAGTTTCGAAACAGGGTTGAGCTCACCCCTCCACTTT,CASSFETGLSSPLHF
TRBJ2-7,NA,TRBD1,TRBV4-3,TGCGCCAGCAGCCAAGATCGCCCCGACAGGGTTCGACGGTACGAGCAGTACTTC,CASSQDRPDRVRRYEQYF
TRBJ1-2,NA,NA,TRBV27,TGTGCCAGCAGTTCCCTCCTCTCTGGACAAACGTTAGATGATGGCTACACCTTC,CASSSLLSGQTLDDGYTF
TRBJ2-5,NA,NA,TRBV6-2/TRBV6-3,TGTGCCAGCAGTCCCAATTGGGCAGGGCAGGGTGGTCAGTACTTC,CASSPNWAGQGGQYF
TRBJ1-1,NA,NA,TRBV5-6,TGTGCCAGCAGCACGACCGCGAGGGACACTGAAGCTTTCTTT,CASSTTARDTEAFF
TRBJ2-5,NA,TRBD2,TRBV7-9,TGTGCCAGCAGCTATTCCGGGACTAGGACGATGGAGACCCAGTACTTC,CASSYSGTRTMETQYF
TRBJ2-2,NA,TRBD1,TRBV6-2/TRBV6-3,TGTGCCAGCAGTTACTCTGGACAGGGTAGGATCGGGGAGCTGTTTTTT,CASSYSGQGRIGELFF
TRBJ2-1,NA,TRBD2,TRBV5-1,TGCGCCAGCAGCCGCGCGGGGACTAGCTCCGTTGGTGAGCAGTTCTTC,CASSRAGTSSVGEQFF